This TCR beta chain derives from a study of T cell responses to AZD1222 COVID-19 vaccine. Study at large: Second-dose schedules of about 4 or about 12 weeks were combined.

This clone was seen a single time. Antigen: not known. The CDR3 has 15 residues. From germline, CDR1 is LGHNA and CDR2 YSLEER. The V end was cut by 0 bases, the J end by 4 bases, with 12 bases between. This table comes from immunoSEQ multiplex PCR, and its TCRdb copy is limited to in-frame clones, with some not included. The table shows approximately 130,000 clones, with over 75% occurring only once. Study conclusions and caveats: Repertoires were obtained solely post-peak T cell response. Of spike-specific TCRs, nearly half reportedly target regions left unmutated in variants. Compared with day 0, the breadth and depth of the Spike-specific TCR repertoire rose significantly after two doses of AZD1222.

Sequenced material: peripheral blood, taken on day 0 of AZD1222 vaccination. The chain joins TRBV4-3 to TRBJ1-2; D uncertain. The origin of this receptor is an adult in good health. The CDR3 bases are TGCGCCAGCAGCCAAGATTCCGGGCCAGCCTATGGCTACACCTTC. Protein product: CASSQDSGPAYGYTF.